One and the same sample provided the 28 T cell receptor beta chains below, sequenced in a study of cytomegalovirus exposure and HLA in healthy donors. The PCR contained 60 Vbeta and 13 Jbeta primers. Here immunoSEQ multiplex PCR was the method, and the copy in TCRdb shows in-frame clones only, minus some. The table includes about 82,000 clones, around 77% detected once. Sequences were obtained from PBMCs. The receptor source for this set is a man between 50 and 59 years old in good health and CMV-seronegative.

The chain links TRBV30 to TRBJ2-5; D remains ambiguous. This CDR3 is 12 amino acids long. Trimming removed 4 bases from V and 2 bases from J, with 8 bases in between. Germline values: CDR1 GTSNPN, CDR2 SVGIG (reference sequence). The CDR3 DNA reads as TGTGCCTGGAAGGTACTACAAGAGACCCAGTACTTC. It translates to CAWKVLQETQYF.

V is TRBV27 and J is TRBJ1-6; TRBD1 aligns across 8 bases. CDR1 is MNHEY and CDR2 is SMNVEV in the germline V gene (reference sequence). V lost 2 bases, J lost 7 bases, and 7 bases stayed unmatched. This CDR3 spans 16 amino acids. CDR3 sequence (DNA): TGTGCCAGCAGTTTACTCGGACAGGGTTACAATTCACCCCTCCACTTT. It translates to CASSLLGQGYNSPLHF.

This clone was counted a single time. In DNA form, the CDR3 reads TGTGCCAGCAGCTTTAGGACAGAGGGCGAGCAGTACTTC. Amino acids: CASSFRTEGEQYF. This chain links TRBV2 with TRBJ2-7; possibly TRBD1 for D (6 bases). V lost 6 bases to trimming and J lost 6 bases, with 15 bases between them. The CDR3 consists of 13 residues. From germline, CDR1 is SNHLY and CDR2 FYNNEI. The entire variable domain, with the rest obtained from reference TRBV2 and TRBJ2-7, is as follows: EPEVTQTPSHQVTQMGQEVILRCVPISNHLYFYWYRQILGQKVEFLVSFYNNEISEKSEIFDDQFSVERPDGSNFTLKIRSTKLEDSAMYFCASSFRTEGEQYFGPGTRLTVT.

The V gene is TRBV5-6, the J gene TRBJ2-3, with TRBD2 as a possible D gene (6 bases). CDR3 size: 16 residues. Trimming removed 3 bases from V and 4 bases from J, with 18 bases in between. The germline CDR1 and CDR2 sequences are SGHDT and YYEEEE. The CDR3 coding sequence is TGTGCCAGCAGCTCACTGGGGCGGGGCAAACCAGATACGCAGTATTTT. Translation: CASSSLGRGKPDTQYF.

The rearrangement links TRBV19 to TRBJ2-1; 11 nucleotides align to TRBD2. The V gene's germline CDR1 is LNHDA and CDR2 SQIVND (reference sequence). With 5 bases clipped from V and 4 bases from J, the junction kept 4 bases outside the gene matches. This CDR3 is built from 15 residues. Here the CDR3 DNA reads TGTGCCAGTAGTGTAGCGGGGGGGCTTTACAATGAGCAGTTCTTC. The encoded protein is CASSVAGGLYNEQFF.

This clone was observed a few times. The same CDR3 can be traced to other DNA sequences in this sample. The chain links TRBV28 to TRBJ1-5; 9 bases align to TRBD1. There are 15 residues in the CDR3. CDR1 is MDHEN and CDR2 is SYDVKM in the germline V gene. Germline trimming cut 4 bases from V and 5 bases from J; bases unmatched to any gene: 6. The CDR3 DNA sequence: TGTGCCAGCAGTTCCTCCGGGACAGGGTATCAGCCCCAGCATTTT. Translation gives CASSSSGTGYQPQHF.

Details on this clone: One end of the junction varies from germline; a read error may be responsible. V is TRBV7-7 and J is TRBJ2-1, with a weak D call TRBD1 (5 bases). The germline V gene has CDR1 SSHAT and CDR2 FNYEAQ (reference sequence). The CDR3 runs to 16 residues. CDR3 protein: CASSKTQVVSYNEQFF. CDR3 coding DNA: TGTGCTAGCAGTAAAACACAGGTTGTCTCCTACAATGAGCAGTTCTTC.

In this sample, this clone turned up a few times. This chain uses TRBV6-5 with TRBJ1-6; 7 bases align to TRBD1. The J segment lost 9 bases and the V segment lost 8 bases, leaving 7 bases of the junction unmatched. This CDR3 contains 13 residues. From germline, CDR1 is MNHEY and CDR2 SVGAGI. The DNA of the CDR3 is TGTGCCAGCCGTACAGGGGTTGTTTCACCCCTCCACTTT. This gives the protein CASRTGVVSPLHF.

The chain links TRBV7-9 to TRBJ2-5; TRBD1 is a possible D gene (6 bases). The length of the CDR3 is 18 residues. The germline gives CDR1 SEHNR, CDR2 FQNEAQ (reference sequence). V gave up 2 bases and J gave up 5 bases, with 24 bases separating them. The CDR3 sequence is CASSLFPDGQGIGETQYF. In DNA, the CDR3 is TGTGCCAGCAGCTTATTTCCTGACGGCCAGGGGATAGGGGAGACCCAGTACTTC.

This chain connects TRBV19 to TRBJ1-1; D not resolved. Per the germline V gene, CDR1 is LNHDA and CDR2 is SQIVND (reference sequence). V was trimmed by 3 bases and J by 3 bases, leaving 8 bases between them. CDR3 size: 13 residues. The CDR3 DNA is TGTGCCAGTAGTATCGGAGGATACACTGAAGCTTTCTTT. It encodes CASSIGGYTEAFF.

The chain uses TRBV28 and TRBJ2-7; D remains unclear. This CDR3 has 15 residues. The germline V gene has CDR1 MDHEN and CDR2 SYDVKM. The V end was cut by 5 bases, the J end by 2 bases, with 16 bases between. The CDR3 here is CASSAAALVAYEQYF. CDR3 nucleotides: TGTGCCAGCAGTGCTGCCGCGCTAGTAGCCTACGAGCAGTACTTC.

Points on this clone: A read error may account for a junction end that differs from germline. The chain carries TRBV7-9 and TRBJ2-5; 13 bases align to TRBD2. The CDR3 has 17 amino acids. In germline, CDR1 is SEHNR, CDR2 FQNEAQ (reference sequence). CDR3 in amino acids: CSSSLETSGGPQETQYF. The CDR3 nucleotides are TGTTCCAGCAGCTTAGAGACTAGCGGGGGGCCACAAGAGACCCAGTACTTC. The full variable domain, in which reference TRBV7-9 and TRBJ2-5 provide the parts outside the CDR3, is DTGVSQNPRHKITKRGQNVTFRCDPISEHNRLYWYRQTLGQGPEFLTYFQNEAQLEKSRLLSDRFSAERPKGSFSTLEIQRTEQGDSAMYLCSSSLETSGGPQETQYFGPGTRLLVL.

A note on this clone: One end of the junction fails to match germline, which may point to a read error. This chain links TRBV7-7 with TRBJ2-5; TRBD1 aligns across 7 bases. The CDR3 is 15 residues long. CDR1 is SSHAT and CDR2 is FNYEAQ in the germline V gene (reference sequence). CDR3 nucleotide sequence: TGTGCTAGCAGCTTCGCCGGGACAGCCCAAGAGACCCAGTACTTC. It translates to CASSFAGTAQETQYF.

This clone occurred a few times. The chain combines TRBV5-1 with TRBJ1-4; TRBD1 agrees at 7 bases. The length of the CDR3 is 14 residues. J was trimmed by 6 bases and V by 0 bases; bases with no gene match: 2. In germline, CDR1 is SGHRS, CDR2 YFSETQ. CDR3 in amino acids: CASSLGQGHEKLFF. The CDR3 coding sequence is TGCGCCAGCAGCTTGGGACAGGGCCATGAAAAACTGTTTTTT.

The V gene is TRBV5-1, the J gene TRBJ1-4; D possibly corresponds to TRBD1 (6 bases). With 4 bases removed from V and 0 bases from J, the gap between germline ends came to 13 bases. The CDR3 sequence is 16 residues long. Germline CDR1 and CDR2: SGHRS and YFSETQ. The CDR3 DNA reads TGCGCCAGCAGCCCCCGACAGGCCACAACTAATGAAAAACTGTTTTTT. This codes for CASSPRQATTNEKLFF.

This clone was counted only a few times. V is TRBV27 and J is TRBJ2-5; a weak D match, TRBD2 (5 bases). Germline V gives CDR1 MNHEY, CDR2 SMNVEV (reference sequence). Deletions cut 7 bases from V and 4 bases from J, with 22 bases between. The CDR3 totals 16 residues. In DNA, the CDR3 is TGTGCCAGCAAATATAGCGTAGCCGACTCCTTAGAGACCCAGTACTTC. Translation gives CASKYSVADSLETQYF.

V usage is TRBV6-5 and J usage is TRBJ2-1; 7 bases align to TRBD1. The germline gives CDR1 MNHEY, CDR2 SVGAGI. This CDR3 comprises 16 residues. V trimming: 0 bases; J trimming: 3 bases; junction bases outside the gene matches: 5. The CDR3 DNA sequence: TGTGCCAGCAGTTACTCAGGGGGCCAGCTCTACAATGAGCAGTTCTTC. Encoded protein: CASSYSGGQLYNEQFF.

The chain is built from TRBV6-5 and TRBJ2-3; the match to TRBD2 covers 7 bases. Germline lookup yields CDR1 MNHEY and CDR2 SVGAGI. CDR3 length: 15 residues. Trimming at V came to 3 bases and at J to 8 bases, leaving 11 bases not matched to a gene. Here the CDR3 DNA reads TGTGCCAGCAGTTATGGGAGTGGGCGGGGGTCTACGCAGTATTTT. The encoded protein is CASSYGSGRGSTQYF.

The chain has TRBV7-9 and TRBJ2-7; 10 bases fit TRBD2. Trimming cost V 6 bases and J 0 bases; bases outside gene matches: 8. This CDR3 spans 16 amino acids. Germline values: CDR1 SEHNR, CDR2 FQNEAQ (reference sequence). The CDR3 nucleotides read TGTGCCAGCAGTCCCGGACCTAGCGGGAGCTCCTACGAGCAGTACTTC. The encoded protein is CASSPGPSGSSYEQYF.

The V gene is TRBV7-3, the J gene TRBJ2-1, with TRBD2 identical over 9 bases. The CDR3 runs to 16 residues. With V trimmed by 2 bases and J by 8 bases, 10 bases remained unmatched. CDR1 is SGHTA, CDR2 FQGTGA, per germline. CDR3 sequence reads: CASSLWGGGAGDEQFF. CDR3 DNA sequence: TGTGCCAGCAGCTTATGGGGCGGGGGGGCCGGCGATGAGCAGTTCTTC.

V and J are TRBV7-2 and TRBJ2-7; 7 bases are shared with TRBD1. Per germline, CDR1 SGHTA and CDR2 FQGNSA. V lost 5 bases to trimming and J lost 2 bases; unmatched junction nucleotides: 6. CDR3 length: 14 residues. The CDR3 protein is CASSTRTGPYEQYF. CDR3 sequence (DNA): TGTGCCAGCAGCACTAGGACAGGCCCCTACGAGCAGTACTTC.

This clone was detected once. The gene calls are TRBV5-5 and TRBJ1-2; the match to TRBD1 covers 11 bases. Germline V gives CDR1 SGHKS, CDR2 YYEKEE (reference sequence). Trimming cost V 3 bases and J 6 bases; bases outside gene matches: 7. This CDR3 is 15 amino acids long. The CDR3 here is CASSSGTGQGDGYTF. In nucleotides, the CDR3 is TGTGCCAGCAGCTCTGGTACGGGACAGGGGGATGGCTACACCTTC.

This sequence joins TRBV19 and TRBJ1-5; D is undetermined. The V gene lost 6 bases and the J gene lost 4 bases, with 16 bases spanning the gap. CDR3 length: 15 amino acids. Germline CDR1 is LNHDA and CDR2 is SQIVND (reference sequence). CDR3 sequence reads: CASREAAAINQPQHF. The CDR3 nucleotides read TGTGCCAGTAGGGAAGCGGCAGCCATTAATCAGCCCCAGCATTTT.

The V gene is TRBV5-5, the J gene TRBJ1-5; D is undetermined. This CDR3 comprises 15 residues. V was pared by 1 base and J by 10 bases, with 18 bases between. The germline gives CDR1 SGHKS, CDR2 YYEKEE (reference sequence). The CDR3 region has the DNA TGTGCCAGCAGCTTGACGACATCGGCGGGAGGACCCCAGCATTTT. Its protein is CASSLTTSAGGPQHF.

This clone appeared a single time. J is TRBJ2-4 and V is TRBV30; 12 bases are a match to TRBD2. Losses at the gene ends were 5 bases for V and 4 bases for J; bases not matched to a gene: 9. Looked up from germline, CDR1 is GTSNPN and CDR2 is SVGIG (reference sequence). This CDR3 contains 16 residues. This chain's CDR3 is CAWHGGLAGGKNIQYF. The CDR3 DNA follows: TGTGCCTGGCACGGGGGGCTAGCGGGGGGGAAAAACATTCAGTACTTC.

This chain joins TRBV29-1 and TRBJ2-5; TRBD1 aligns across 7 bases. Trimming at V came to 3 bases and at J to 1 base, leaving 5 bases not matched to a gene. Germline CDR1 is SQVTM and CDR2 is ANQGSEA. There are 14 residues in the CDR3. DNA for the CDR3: TGCAGCGTTGAGGACAGGTACCTCCAAGAGACCCAGTACTTC. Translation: CSVEDRYLQETQYF.

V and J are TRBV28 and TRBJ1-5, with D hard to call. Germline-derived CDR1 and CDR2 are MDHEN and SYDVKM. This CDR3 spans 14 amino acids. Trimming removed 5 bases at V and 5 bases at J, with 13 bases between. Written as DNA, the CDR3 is TGTGCCAGCAGTCGGGTGCAGAACTATCAGCCCCAGCATTTT. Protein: CASSRVQNYQPQHF.

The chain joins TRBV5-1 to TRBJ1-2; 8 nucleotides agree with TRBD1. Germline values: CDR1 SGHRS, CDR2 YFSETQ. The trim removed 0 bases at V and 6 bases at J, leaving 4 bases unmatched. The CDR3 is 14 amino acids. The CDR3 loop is CASSLVDRVNGYTF. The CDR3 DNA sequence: TGCGCCAGCAGCTTGGTGGACAGGGTGAATGGCTACACCTTC. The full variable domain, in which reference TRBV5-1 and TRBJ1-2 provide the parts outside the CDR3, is KAGVTQTPRYLIKTRGQQVTLSCSPISGHRSVSWYQQTPGQGLQFLFEYFSETQRNKGNFPGRFSGRQFSNSRSEMNVSTLELGDSALYLCASSLVDRVNGYTFGSGTRLTVV.